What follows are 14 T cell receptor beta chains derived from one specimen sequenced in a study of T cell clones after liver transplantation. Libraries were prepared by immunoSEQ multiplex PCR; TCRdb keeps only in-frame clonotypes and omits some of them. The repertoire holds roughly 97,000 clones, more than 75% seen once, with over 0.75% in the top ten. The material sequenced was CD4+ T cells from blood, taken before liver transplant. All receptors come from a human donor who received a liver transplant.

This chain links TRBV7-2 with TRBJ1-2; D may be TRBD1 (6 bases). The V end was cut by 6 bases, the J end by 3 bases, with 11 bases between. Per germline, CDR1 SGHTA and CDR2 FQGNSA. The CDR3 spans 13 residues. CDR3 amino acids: CASSLAGDYGYTF. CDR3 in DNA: TGTGCCAGCAGTCTAGCAGGGGACTATGGCTACACCTTC.

For the CDR3, the DNA is TGTGCCAGCAGTCAAGACCCGGGTCTCTACAATGAGCAGTTCTTC. This gives the protein CASSQDPGLYNEQFF. The chain carries TRBV6-5 and TRBJ2-1; D unresolved. The CDR3 loop spans 15 amino acids. Trimming removed 5 bases at V and 3 bases at J, with 14 bases between. Per the germline V gene, CDR1 is MNHEY and CDR2 is SVGAGI.

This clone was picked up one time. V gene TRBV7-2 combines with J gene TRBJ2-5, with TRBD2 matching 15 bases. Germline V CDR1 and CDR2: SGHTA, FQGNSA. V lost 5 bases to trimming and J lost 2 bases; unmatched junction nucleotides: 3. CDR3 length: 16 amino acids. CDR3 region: CASSRGLAGGQETQYF. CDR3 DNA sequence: TGTGCCAGCAGCCGGGGACTAGCGGGGGGACAAGAGACCCAGTACTTC.

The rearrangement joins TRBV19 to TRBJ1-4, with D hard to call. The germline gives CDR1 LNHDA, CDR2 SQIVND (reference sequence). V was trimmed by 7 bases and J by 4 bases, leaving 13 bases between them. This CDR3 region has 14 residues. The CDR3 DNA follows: TGTGCCAGTAAGAGGAGGGAGATTAATGAAAAACTGTTTTTT. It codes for CASKRREINEKLFF.

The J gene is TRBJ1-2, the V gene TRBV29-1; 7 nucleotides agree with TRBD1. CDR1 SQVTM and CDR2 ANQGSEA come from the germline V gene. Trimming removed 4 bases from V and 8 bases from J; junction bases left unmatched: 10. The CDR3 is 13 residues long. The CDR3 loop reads CSVGDSSLWGYTF. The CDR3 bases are TGCAGCGTTGGGGACAGCTCCCTTTGGGGCTACACCTTC.

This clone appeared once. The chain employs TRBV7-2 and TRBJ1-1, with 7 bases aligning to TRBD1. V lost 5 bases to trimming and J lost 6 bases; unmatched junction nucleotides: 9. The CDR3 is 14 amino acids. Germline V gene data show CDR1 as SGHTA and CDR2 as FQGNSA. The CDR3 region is CASSARQGYSEAFF. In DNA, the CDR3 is TGTGCCAGCAGCGCCCGACAGGGTTACTCTGAAGCTTTCTTT. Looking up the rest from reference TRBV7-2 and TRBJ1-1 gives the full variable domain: GAGVSQSPSNKVTEKGKDVELRCDPISGHTALYWYRQSLGQGLEFLIYFQGNSAPDKSGLPSDRFSAERTGGSVSTLTIQRTQQEDSAVYLCASSARQGYSEAFFGQGTRLTVV.

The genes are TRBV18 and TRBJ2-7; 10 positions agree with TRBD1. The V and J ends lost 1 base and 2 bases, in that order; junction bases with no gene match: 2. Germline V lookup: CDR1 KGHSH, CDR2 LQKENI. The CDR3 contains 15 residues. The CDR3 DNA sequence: TGTGCCAGCTCACCACGGACAGGGGGAGCCTACGAGCAGTACTTC. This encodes CASSPRTGGAYEQYF.

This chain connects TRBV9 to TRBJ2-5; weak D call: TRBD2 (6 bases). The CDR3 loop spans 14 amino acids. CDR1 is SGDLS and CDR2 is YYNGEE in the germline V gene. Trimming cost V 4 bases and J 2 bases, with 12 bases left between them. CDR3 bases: TGTGCCAGCAGCCCTCAGACTAGACAAGAGACCCAGTACTTC. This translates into CASSPQTRQETQYF.

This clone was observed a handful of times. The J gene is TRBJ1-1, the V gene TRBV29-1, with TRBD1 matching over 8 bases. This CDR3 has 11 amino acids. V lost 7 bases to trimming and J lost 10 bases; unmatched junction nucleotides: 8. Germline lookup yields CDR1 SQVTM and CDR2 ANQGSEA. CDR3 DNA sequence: TGCAGCGGACAGGGGACCGGTGGAGCTTTCTTT. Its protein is CSGQGTGGAFF. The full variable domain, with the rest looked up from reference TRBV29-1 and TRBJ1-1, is SAVISQKPSRDICQRGTSLTIQCQVDSQVTMMFWYRQQPGQSLTLIATANQGSEATYESGFVIDKFPISRPNLTFSTLTVSNMSPEDSSIYLCSGQGTGGAFFGQGTRLTVV.

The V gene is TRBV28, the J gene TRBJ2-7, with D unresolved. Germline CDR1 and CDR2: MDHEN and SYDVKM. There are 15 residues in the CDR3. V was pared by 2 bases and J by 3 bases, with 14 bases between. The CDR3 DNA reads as TGTGCCAGCAGTTTACAAAACAGAGTCATCTACGAGCAGTACTTC. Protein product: CASSLQNRVIYEQYF.

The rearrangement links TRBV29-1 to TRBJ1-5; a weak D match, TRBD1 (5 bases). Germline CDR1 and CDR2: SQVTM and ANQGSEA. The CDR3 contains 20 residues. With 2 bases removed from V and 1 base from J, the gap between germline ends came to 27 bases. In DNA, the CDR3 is TGCAGCGTTGAAACCGGGGGAGGGAGGGATAGAGTCGAAAGCAATCAGCCCCAGCATTTT. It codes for CSVETGGGRDRVESNQPQHF.

The CDR3 protein is CASSLQETQYF. CDR3 DNA sequence: TGTGCCAGTAGCCTACAAGAGACCCAGTACTTC. V and J are TRBV19 and TRBJ2-5; D unclear. Trimming stripped 6 bases from V and 2 bases from J, with 4 bases between. Germline CDR1 LNHDA, CDR2 SQIVND (reference sequence). The CDR3 consists of 11 residues. The variable domain in full, with the rest retrieved from reference TRBV19 and TRBJ2-5, is DGGITQSPKYLFRKEGQNVTLSCEQNLNHDAMYWYRQDPGQGLRLIYYSQIVNDFQKGDIAEGYSVSREKKESFPLTVTSAQKNPTAFYLCASSLQETQYFGPGTRLLVL.

The CDR3 DNA is TGCGCCAGCAGCCAAGATACACAGGGACCCTACGAGCAGTACTTC. Protein: CASSQDTQGPYEQYF. The chain couples TRBV4-3 to TRBJ2-7, with a weak D call TRBD1 (6 bases). Germline loops: CDR1 LGHNA, CDR2 YSLEER. This CDR3 region has 15 residues. Trimming removed 0 bases from V and 2 bases from J, with 11 bases in between.

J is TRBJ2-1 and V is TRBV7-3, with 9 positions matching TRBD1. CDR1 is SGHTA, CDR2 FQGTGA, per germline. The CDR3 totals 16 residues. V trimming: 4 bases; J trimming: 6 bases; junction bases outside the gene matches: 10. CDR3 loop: CASSSYPGTGFNEQFF. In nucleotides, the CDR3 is TGTGCCAGCAGCTCGTATCCCGGGACAGGGTTCAATGAGCAGTTCTTC.